The rows below give T cell receptor beta chains drawn from one sample of a study of CD8 T cells in Susac syndrome. Each CDR3 protein gets one entry after TCRdb re-called the immunoSEQ multiplex PCR reads with MiXCR. Of approximately 170,000 distinct CDR3 sequences detected, about 90% appear once; the ten largest clones hold 0.08%. Sequenced material: CD4+ T cells from PBMCs. The receptors come from a human donor in good health. CDR3s include the opening cysteine and the closing phenylalanine or tryptophan. A D gene is named only where the DNA matches it firmly. Size values are once, few and many counts, or a class for expanded clones, and some rows have none.

clone_size,v_call,d_call,j_call,cdr3_aa,cdr3_nt
few,TRBV19,-,TRBJ2-7,CVYSSGEQYF,TGTGTCTATTCATCGGGGGAGCAGTACTTC
-,TRBV6-6,-,TRBJ2-7,CASRQSDSYEQYF,TGTGCCAGCAGACAGTCCGACTCCTACGAGCAGTACTTC
-,TRBV24-1,-,TRBJ2-7,CATSDPRSYEQYF,TGTGCCACCAGTGATCCCAGGAGCTACGAGCAGTACTTC
-,TRBV6-5,-,TRBJ2-7,CASTRDGTYEQYF,TGTGCCAGCACCCGGGACGGCACCTACGAGCAGTACTTC
-,TRBV20-1,TRBD2,TRBJ2-2,CSATSSGGGNTGELFF,TGCAGTGCAACCTCTAGCGGGGGGGGGAACACCGGGGAGCTGTTTTTT
-,TRBV7-8,-,TRBJ1-1,CASSLVEVNTEAFF,TGTGCCAGCAGCTTAGTGGAGGTGAACACTGAAGCTTTCTTT
-,TRBV5-1,-,TRBJ2-2,CASSLVGLGPAGELFF,TGCGCCAGCAGCTTGGTCGGGCTAGGGCCTGCTGGGGAGCTGTTTTTT
-,TRBV28,-,TRBJ2-3,CASSTGTIDTDTQYF,TGTGCCAGCAGCACCGGGACAATTGACACAGATACGCAGTATTTT
-,TRBV7-9,-,TRBJ2-3,CASKLIGTDTQYF,TGTGCCAGCAAGTTGATAGGCACAGATACGCAGTATTTT
-,TRBV7-9,TRBD1,TRBJ2-3,CASSPDRGGSTDTQYF,TGTGCCAGCAGCCCTGACAGGGGCGGTAGCACAGATACGCAGTATTTT
-,TRBV19,TRBD1,TRBJ2-5,CASSPDRGQETQYF,TGTGCCAGTAGTCCAGACAGGGGACAAGAGACCCAGTACTTC
-,TRBV4-1,TRBD2,TRBJ2-5,CAGLTSGTLKETQYF,TGCGCCGGATTGACTAGCGGGACCTTAAAAGAGACCCAGTACTTC
-,TRBV7-3,TRBD2,TRBJ2-2,CASSPRTSGSRAGELFF,TGTGCCAGCAGCCCAAGGACTAGCGGGAGTCGGGCCGGGGAGCTGTTTTTT
once,TRBV6-5,-,TRBJ1-5,CASSYRGGLNQPQHF,TGTGCCAGCAGTTATCGAGGGGGACTGAATCAGCCCCAGCATTTT
-,TRBV20-1,-,TRBJ2-1,CSASGTFLESSYNEQFF,TGCAGTGCTAGTGGGACTTTTCTAGAGAGCTCCTACAATGAGCAGTTCTTC
once,TRBV12-3/TRBV12-4,-,TRBJ1-6,CASSLEGNSPLHF,TGTGCCAGCAGTTTAGAGGGGAATTCACCCCTCCACTTT
-,TRBV12-3/TRBV12-4,-,TRBJ2-7,CASSLELTSSYEQYF,TGTGCCAGCAGTTTAGAACTGACGAGCTCCTACGAGCAGTACTTC
-,TRBV29-1,TRBD1,TRBJ2-5,CSVVRQGAQETQYF,TGCAGCGTTGTACGCCAGGGGGCTCAAGAGACCCAGTACTTC
-,TRBV18,TRBD1,TRBJ2-3,CASSQTGGLADTQYF,TGTGCCAGCTCTCAGACAGGGGGCCTCGCAGATACGCAGTATTTT
-,TRBV18,-,TRBJ2-2,CASSPTGSGELFF,TGTGCCAGCTCACCAACAGGTTCCGGGGAGCTGTTTTTT
once,TRBV28,-,TRBJ1-2,CASTYHAQGDGYTF,TGTGCCAGCACCTACCACGCCCAGGGCGATGGCTACACCTTC
once,TRBV5-1,-,TRBJ1-1,CASSPPELAGTEAFF,TGCGCCAGCAGCCCTCCGGAATTGGCGGGCACTGAAGCTTTCTTT
-,TRBV7-2,TRBD1,TRBJ2-5,CASSSGQGLTKETQYF,TGTGCCAGCAGCTCGGGACAGGGCCTAACCAAAGAGACCCAGTACTTC
-,TRBV5-1,-,TRBJ1-5,CASSPQEGRQPQHF,TGCGCCAGCAGCCCCCAGGAGGGGAGGCAGCCCCAGCATTTT
-,TRBV12-3/TRBV12-4,TRBD2,TRBJ2-3,CASSFAGGGTDTQYF,TGTGCCAGCAGTTTCGCGGGAGGGGGCACAGATACGCAGTATTTT
-,TRBV6-5,-,TRBJ2-2,CASRSPGTTAGELFF,TGTGCCAGCAGAAGTCCCGGGACGACGGCCGGGGAGCTGTTTTTT
-,TRBV6-5,-,TRBJ2-3,CASSRWGSTDTQYF,TGTGCCAGCAGTCGCTGGGGAAGCACAGATACGCAGTATTTT
-,TRBV7-2,-,TRBJ1-3,CASSRDGPRDTIYF,TGTGCCAGCAGCCGCGACGGGCCCCGAGACACCATATATTTT